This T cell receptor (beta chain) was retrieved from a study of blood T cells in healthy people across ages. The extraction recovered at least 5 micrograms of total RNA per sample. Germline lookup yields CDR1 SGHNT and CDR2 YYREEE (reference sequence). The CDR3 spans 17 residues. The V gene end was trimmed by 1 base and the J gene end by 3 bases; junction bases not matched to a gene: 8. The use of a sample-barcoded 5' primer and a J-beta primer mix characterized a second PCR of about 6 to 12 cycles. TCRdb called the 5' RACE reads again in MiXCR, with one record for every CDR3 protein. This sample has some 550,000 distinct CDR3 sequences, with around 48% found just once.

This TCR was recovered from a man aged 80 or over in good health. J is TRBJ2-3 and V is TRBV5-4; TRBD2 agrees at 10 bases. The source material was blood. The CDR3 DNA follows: TGTGCCAGCAGCTTGTATCCGGTAGCGGGAGGAACAGATACGCAGTATTTT. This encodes CASSLYPVAGGTDTQYF.